The 19 T cell receptor beta chains below were found in one sample sequenced in a study of T cell responses to AZD1222 COVID-19 vaccine. Measured with immunoSEQ multiplex PCR; TCRdb has only the in-frame clones, and not every one. Of approximately 80,000 clones listed, around 90% were seen once; the top ten hold 5.7%. Material: peripheral blood, obtained on day 0 of AZD1222 vaccination. The receptors were gathered from an adult in good health.

The chain employs TRBV19 and TRBJ2-2; no firm D call. Trimming removed 2 bases at V and 3 bases at J, with 4 bases between. There are 13 residues in the CDR3. Germline loops: CDR1 LNHDA, CDR2 SQIVND (reference sequence). CDR3 coding DNA: TGTGCCAGTAGTATAAGGGACACCGGGGAGCTGTTTTTT. The encoded protein is CASSIRDTGELFF.

The sample holds a few counts of this clone. The chain is built from TRBV9 and TRBJ2-1; D is perhaps TRBD2 (7 bases). The CDR3 sequence is 15 residues long. Deletions cut 0 bases from V and 6 bases from J, with 13 bases between. Germline V gives CDR1 SGDLS, CDR2 YYNGEE. This CDR3 reads CASSVGAGALNEQFF. The CDR3 DNA sequence: TGTGCCAGCAGCGTAGGGGCGGGGGCCCTCAATGAGCAGTTCTTC.

The genes are TRBV27 and TRBJ2-5, with TRBD2 matching over 8 bases. CDR3 length equals 18 residues. Trimming at V came to 5 bases and at J to 5 bases, leaving 19 bases not matched to a gene. Germline loops: CDR1 MNHEY, CDR2 SMNVEV (reference sequence). CDR3 sequence: CASSRTSLAGAIMETQYF. The CDR3 coding sequence is TGTGCCAGCAGTCGAACCTCCCTAGCGGGTGCCATTATGGAGACCCAGTACTTC.

V gene TRBV7-9 combines with J gene TRBJ2-1; D possibly corresponds to TRBD1 (7 bases). Germline loops: CDR1 SEHNR, CDR2 FQNEAQ (reference sequence). V was trimmed by 1 base and J by 8 bases, leaving 15 bases between them. This CDR3 is 15 amino acids long. The CDR3 region has the DNA TGTGCCAGCAGCTTAGGGACCACAGGGGAGGATGAGCAGTTCTTC. Translated: CASSLGTTGEDEQFF.

The V call is TRBV30, the J call TRBJ1-1; D is ambiguous. Germline CDR1 reads GTSNPN; CDR2 reads SVGIG (reference sequence). Trimming removed 1 base at V and 0 bases at J, with 12 bases between. The CDR3 is 15 amino acids. For the CDR3, the DNA is TGTGCCTGGAGTGGGTTTAACAGAATGAACACTGAAGCTTTCTTT. As protein: CAWSGFNRMNTEAFF.

J is TRBJ1-1 and V is TRBV19; D is perhaps TRBD1 (6 bases). CDR1 LNHDA and CDR2 SQIVND come from the germline V gene (reference sequence). There are 14 residues in the CDR3. Trimming stripped 1 base from V and 1 base from J, with 7 bases between. This CDR3 reads CASSIGRGNTEAFF. The CDR3 coding sequence is TGTGCCAGTAGTATAGGCAGGGGGAACACTGAAGCTTTCTTT.

This chain uses TRBV15 with TRBJ1-5; the D is unclear. Germline loops: CDR1 LNHNV, CDR2 YYDKDF (reference sequence). V lost 0 bases to trimming and J lost 5 bases, with 8 bases between them. The length of the CDR3 is 14 residues. The CDR3 loop is CATSRDHLDQPQHF. In DNA form, the CDR3 reads TGTGCCACCAGCAGAGATCACCTAGATCAGCCCCAGCATTTT.

The chain joins TRBV19 to TRBJ2-1; TRBD1 matches at 10 bases. V lost 6 bases and J lost 3; bases outside the gene matches: 11. There are 17 residues in the CDR3. The V gene's germline CDR1 is LNHDA and CDR2 SQIVND (reference sequence). CDR3 DNA sequence: TGTGCCAGTAGGGGGATCACGACAGGGGGCTTCTACAATGAGCAGTTCTTC. This codes for CASRGITTGGFYNEQFF. Drawing the rest from reference TRBV19 and TRBJ2-1, the complete variable domain is DGGITQSPKYLFRKEGQNVTLSCEQNLNHDAMYWYRQDPGQGLRLIYYSQIVNDFQKGDIAEGYSVSREKKESFPLTVTSAQKNPTAFYLCASRGITTGGFYNEQFFGPGTRLTVL.

The rearrangement links TRBV10-2 to TRBJ1-2, with D maybe TRBD1 (5 bases). V was shortened by 10 bases and J by 10 bases, with 16 bases between the two germline ends. Germline V gives CDR1 WSHSY, CDR2 SAAADI. The CDR3 is 11 amino acids. CDR3 nucleotide sequence: TGCGCCACCCGGGACTATGCTTACTACACCTTC. Translated, it gives CATRDYAYYTF.

The chain couples TRBV10-3 to TRBJ1-5; 9 bases map to TRBD1. Germline V lookup: CDR1 ENHRY, CDR2 SYGVKD. The V gene end was trimmed by 10 bases and the J gene end by 10 bases; junction bases not matched to a gene: 11. This CDR3 comprises 13 residues. The CDR3 loop reads CATATGGIRPQHF. The CDR3 nucleotides are TGTGCCACCGCGACAGGGGGGATTCGTCCCCAGCATTTT.

V and J are TRBV7-9 and TRBJ1-1, with a weak D call TRBD1 (6 bases). Trimming pared 4 bases from V and 4 bases from J, leaving 13 bases between. Germline V gene lookup returns CDR1 SEHNR and CDR2 FQNEAQ (reference sequence). The CDR3 contains 14 residues. CDR3: CASSSITGSTEAFF. The CDR3 bases are TGTGCCAGCAGCTCTATTACAGGGTCCACTGAAGCTTTCTTT.

This chain uses TRBV5-4 with TRBJ2-7; D is possibly TRBD1 or TRBD2 (5 bases each). This CDR3 spans 13 amino acids. Germline lookup yields CDR1 SGHNT and CDR2 YYREEE (reference sequence). Deletions cut 4 bases from V and 7 bases from J, with 15 bases between. CDR3 sequence: CASSGAGTTEQYF. CDR3 DNA: TGTGCCAGCAGCGGCGCAGGGACCACGGAGCAGTACTTC.

This chain joins TRBV7-2 and TRBJ2-3; 8 bases are shared with TRBD2. V trimming: 5 bases; J trimming: 3 bases; junction bases outside the gene matches: 10. The CDR3 length is 16 residues. In germline, CDR1 is SGHTA, CDR2 FQGNSA. CDR3 nucleotides: TGTGCCAGCAGCCGCAAACGGGGGGGCCGGACAGATACGCAGTATTTT. This gives the protein CASSRKRGGRTDTQYF.

The V call is TRBV25-1, the J call TRBJ1-2; D might be TRBD1 (5 bases). The CDR3 consists of 14 residues. Trimming took 6 bases from V and 6 from J, leaving 17 bases between them. Germline CDR1 MGHDK, CDR2 SYGVNS. The CDR3: CASRKSWDGDGYTF. The CDR3 DNA is TGTGCCAGCAGAAAGTCGTGGGACGGAGATGGCTACACCTTC.

This clone is a singleton in its sample. The V gene is TRBV28, the J gene TRBJ1-5, with a possible D match to TRBD1 (5 bases). CDR1 is MDHEN and CDR2 is SYDVKM in the germline V gene. This CDR3 is built from 14 residues. V lost 6 bases and J 7 bases, leaving 16 bases between the germline ends. The CDR3: CASSGGGSGQPQHF. Here the CDR3 DNA reads TGTGCCAGCAGCGGCGGGGGGTCGGGACAGCCCCAGCATTTT.

This chain links TRBV30 with TRBJ2-7; TRBD2 is a possible D gene (6 bases). The CDR3 is made up of 13 amino acids. Per the germline V gene, CDR1 is GTSNPN and CDR2 is SVGIG (reference sequence). Trimming took off 2 bases at V and 0 bases at J, with 8 bases between the two ends. CDR3 in DNA: TGTGCCTGGAGTATCGGGGGCTCCTACGAGCAGTACTTC. Protein product: CAWSIGGSYEQYF.

This clone was counted between two and nine times. The chain combines TRBV2 with TRBJ1-4; 11 bases align to TRBD1. V was clipped by 4 bases and J by 11 bases; unmatched bases: 12. The V gene's germline CDR1 is SNHLY and CDR2 FYNNEI. This CDR3 region has 16 residues. Here the CDR3 reads CASSAGQGAPGGKLFF. DNA for the CDR3: TGTGCCAGCAGTGCCGGACAGGGGGCGCCGGGAGGGAAACTGTTTTTT.

The chain employs TRBV11-3 and TRBJ1-1; 7 bases are shared with TRBD1. Unmatched junction bases numbered 10, after V lost 1 base and J lost 5 bases. The CDR3 runs to 16 residues. Germline V gene sequence: CDR1 SGHNT, CDR2 YENEEA. The CDR3 is CASSLGVGGYGTEAFF. As DNA, the CDR3 is TGTGCCAGCAGCTTAGGAGTAGGGGGCTATGGTACTGAAGCTTTCTTT.

The V gene is TRBV28, the J gene TRBJ1-2; D is ambiguous. V lost 4 bases, J lost 3 bases, and 6 bases lay in between. The length of the CDR3 is 12 residues. Germline V lookup: CDR1 MDHEN, CDR2 SYDVKM. This chain's CDR3 is CASSSRHYGYTF. The CDR3, as DNA: TGTGCCAGCAGTTCGCGCCACTATGGCTACACCTTC.